Included here is one T cell receptor (beta chain) sequence, with context. Its antigen is unidentified. The data were taken from a study of T cell responses to AZD1222 COVID-19 vaccine. Broader study findings: Nearly half of the spike-specific TCRs reportedly recognize variant regions that carry no mutations. Spike was spanned by vaccine-associated CD4 TCRs, with dominance at 160-218 and 743-854. Baseline testing showed seropositivity in only six or seven AZD1222 recipients.

Trimming stripped 5 bases from V and 5 bases from J, with 15 bases between. This CDR3 has 15 amino acids. Germline-derived CDR1 and CDR2 are SEHNR and FQNEAQ (reference sequence). The repertoire was sequenced with immunoSEQ multiplex PCR; TCRdb's copy has only in-frame clones and lacks some. The repertoire holds 130,000 to 150,000 clones, with about 87% as singletons. This rearrangement joins TRBV7-9 to TRBJ1-4; D is possibly TRBD1 (5 bases). This receptor was taken from an adult in good health. Sequencing was performed on peripheral blood, taken on day 0 of AZD1222 vaccination. In DNA form, the CDR3 reads TGTGCCAGCAGCCCTAGGAGGGACGGAAATGAAAAACTGTTTTTT. Encoded protein: CASSPRRDGNEKLFF.